This T cell receptor (beta chain) was obtained from a study of blood T cells in healthy people across ages. Study-level findings and limits: Per-million-T-cell TCR beta diversity fell roughly linearly with age.

The CDR3 has 15 residues. From germline, CDR1 is SGHRS and CDR2 YFSETQ. V lost 2 bases and J lost 5, with 14 bases in between. The authors ran a second PCR of roughly 6 to 11 cycles using a sample-barcoded 5' primer and a J-beta primer mix. TCRdb redid the calling of the 5' RACE reads with MiXCR, one entry per CDR3 protein. The sample yields about 1.6 million distinct CDR3 sequences, around 36% seen once. On this clonotype: The antigen remains unidentified.

This clonotype was sampled from a woman in her 30s in good health. The gene calls are TRBV5-1 and TRBJ2-1, with D possibly being TRBD2 (7 bases). Specimen: blood. The CDR3 is CASSFVGGANNEQFF. The CDR3 nucleotides are TGCGCCAGCAGCTTCGTGGGGGGGGCGAACAATGAGCAGTTCTTC.